The 4 T cell receptor beta chains reported below all come from one sample, sequenced in a study of blood T cell repertoires in COVID-19. Method: immunoSEQ multiplex PCR; TCRdb's copy keeps in-frame clones and lacks some. The table has around 250,000 clones, about nine tenths seen once; the top ten hold 1.2%. The sequencing input was PBMCs or T cells enriched from blood (not recorded which). The receptor set was obtained from a human donor in a cohort exposed to, infected with or recovered from COVID-19 (not recorded which). The donor label of this sample is uncertain.

The chain recombines TRBV30 with TRBJ1-2, with TRBD1 as a possible D gene (6 bases). V gave up 2 bases and J gave up 2 bases, with 12 bases separating them. The CDR3 loop spans 14 amino acids. Germline CDR1 is GTSNPN and CDR2 is SVGIG (reference sequence). Here the CDR3 DNA reads TGTGCCTGGAGTCCTAGCACAGGGAACTATGGCTACACCTTC. Translation gives CAWSPSTGNYGYTF.

This clone has only one observation. This chain joins TRBV6-5 and TRBJ1-5, with a tentative D call TRBD1 (6 bases). The V end lost 4 bases, the J end lost 3 bases, and 13 bases lay between the germline ends. Germline values: CDR1 MNHEY, CDR2 SVGAGI. The CDR3 totals 15 residues. CDR3 sequence: CASSSSLGANQPQHF. CDR3 in DNA: TGTGCCAGCAGTTCAAGCTTGGGGGCCAATCAGCCCCAGCATTTT.

The chain employs TRBV6-6 and TRBJ1-3; no definite D call. The germline V gene has CDR1 MNHNY and CDR2 SVGAGI (reference sequence). The CDR3 covers 12 residues. V shed 7 bases and J shed 4 bases, with 8 bases lying between them. CDR3 loop: CASTIEGNTIYF. CDR3 in DNA: TGTGCCAGCACCATAGAAGGAAACACCATATATTTT.

J is TRBJ1-1 and V is TRBV5-1, with D possibly being TRBD1 (6 bases). Germline assignment: CDR1 SGHRS and CDR2 YFSETQ. V was clipped by 0 bases and J by 3 bases, with 9 bases between them. This CDR3 region has 14 residues. The CDR3 sequence is CASSLDWGHTEAFF. The CDR3 coding sequence is TGCGCCAGCAGCTTGGACTGGGGGCACACTGAAGCTTTCTTT.